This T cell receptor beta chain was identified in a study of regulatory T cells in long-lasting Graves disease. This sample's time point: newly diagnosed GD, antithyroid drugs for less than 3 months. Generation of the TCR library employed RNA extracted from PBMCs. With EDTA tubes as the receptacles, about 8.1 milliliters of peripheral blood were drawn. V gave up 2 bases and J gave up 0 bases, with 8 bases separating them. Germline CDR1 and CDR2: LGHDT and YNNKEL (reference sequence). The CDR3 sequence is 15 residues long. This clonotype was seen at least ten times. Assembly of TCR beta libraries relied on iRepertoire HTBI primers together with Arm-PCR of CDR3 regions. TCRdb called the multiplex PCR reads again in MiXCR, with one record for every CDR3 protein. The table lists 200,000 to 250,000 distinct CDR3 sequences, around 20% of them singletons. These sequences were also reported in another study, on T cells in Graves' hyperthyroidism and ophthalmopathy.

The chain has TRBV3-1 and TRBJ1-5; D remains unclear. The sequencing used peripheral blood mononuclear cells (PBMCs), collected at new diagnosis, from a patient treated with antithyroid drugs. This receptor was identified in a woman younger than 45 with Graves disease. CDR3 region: CASSQIGDSNQPQHF. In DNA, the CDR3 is TGTGCCAGCAGCCAAATCGGGGATAGCAATCAGCCCCAGCATTTT.